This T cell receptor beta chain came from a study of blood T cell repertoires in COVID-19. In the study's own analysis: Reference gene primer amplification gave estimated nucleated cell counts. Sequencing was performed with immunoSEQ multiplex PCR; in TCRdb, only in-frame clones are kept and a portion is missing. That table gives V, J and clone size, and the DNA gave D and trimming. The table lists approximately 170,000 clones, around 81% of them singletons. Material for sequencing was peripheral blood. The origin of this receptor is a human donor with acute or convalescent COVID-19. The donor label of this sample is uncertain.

The CDR3 region is CASSDRDRSYGYTF. The CDR3 bases are TGTGCCAGCAGTGACAGGGATCGGTCATATGGCTACACCTTC. This chain joins TRBV6-6 and TRBJ1-2; TRBD1 agrees at 7 bases. Germline CDR1 MNHNY, CDR2 SVGAGI (reference sequence). There are 14 residues in the CDR3. J gave up 5 bases and V 5 bases, and 8 bases lay outside the gene matches.